This T cell receptor beta chain is drawn from a study of T cell responses to AZD1222 COVID-19 vaccine. The data were produced by immunoSEQ multiplex PCR, yet TCRdb's version contains in-frame clones alone and is incomplete. The sample has around 110,000 clones; 80% to 90% are singletons. Germline-derived CDR1 and CDR2 are SNHLY and FYNNEI. V dropped 8 bases and J dropped 2 bases, with 10 bases sitting between them. There are 13 residues in the CDR3. As to this clone: The antigen remains undetermined.

Overall study findings and caveats: Donors were chiefly white British, with a greater number of females, and clonal diversity was perhaps underestimated.

The chain uses TRBV2 and TRBJ1-5; a weak D match, TRBD1 (6 bases). The TCR originated in an adult in good health. The sequencing used peripheral blood, collected on day 0 of MenACWY control vaccination. CDR3 in amino acids: CASARGGNQPQHF. In DNA, the CDR3 is TGTGCCAGCGCTAGGGGGGGCAATCAGCCCCAGCATTTT.